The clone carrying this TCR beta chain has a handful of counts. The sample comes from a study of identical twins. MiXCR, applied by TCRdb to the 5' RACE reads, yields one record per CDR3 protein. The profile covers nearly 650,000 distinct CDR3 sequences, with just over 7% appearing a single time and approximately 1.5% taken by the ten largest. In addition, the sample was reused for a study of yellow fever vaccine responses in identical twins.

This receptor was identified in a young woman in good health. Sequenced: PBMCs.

The CDR3 region has the DNA TGCAGTGCTAACGCGGGACTCAACTCCTACGAGCAGTACGTC. It is translated as CSANAGLNSYEQYV. The gene calls are TRBV20-1 and TRBJ2-7, with D maybe TRBD2 (6 bases). Germline lookup yields CDR1 DFQATT and CDR2 SNEGSKA (reference sequence). The CDR3 length is 14 residues. Trimming took 4 bases from V and 0 from J, leaving 13 bases between them.